The clone carrying this T cell receptor (beta chain) was seen many times. For TCRbeta, the library was prepared with unique molecular identifiers. TCRdb reprocessed the PCR reads via MiXCR and lists one record per CDR3 protein. Of 70,000 to 95,000 distinct CDR3 sequences in the sample, more than 10% were seen once. This entry is derived from a study of T-cell reconstitution after alpha-beta-depleted transplantation in children. The CDR3 is 14 residues long. Trimming took off 1 base at V and 4 bases at J, with 12 bases between the two ends. Per germline, CDR1 SQVTM and CDR2 ANQGSEA. The chain recombines TRBV29-1 with TRBJ2-3; D perhaps matches TRBD2 (5 bases). The receptor was isolated from a human donor who donated a stem cell graft to a child with inherited bone marrow failure. The sample was PBMCs from the stem cell graft donor, taken from the stem cell graft. In nucleotides, the CDR3 is TGCAGCGTTGAAGTGGTAGCGATCTCAGATACGCAGTATTTT. Protein: CSVEVVAISDTQYF.